Below are 25 T cell receptor beta chains sequenced from a single sample in a study of breast tumors, draining lymph nodes, adjacent tissues. MiXCR was run by TCRdb on the multiplex PCR reads, yielding one entry per CDR3 protein. The sample holds about 300,000 distinct CDR3 sequences, around 30% seen once. Axillary draining lymph nodes of breast cancer patients supplied the node samples. Sequencing was done on a sample of axillary lymph node tissue. The receptors were gathered from a female donor with breast cancer. Some clones in this sample may be carry-over from other donors' samples.

This clonotype was seen many times. The junction departs from germline at one end; a sequencing error may be responsible. The chain recombines TRBV7-7 with TRBJ2-7, with TRBD2 matching 8 bases. Germline V CDR1 and CDR2: SSHAT, FNYEAQ (reference sequence). There are 16 residues in the CDR3. The DNA of the CDR3 is TGTGCTAGCAGCCCGAGGTGGGGGGCGGGAGGAGCGGAGCAGTACTTC. It specifies CASSPRWGAGGAEQYF.

The CDR3 loop is CASSLEAGANYGYTF. As DNA, the CDR3 is TGTGCCAGCAGCTTGGAGGCAGGGGCTAACTATGGCTACACCTTC. The rearrangement joins TRBV5-4 to TRBJ1-2, with TRBD1 as a possible D gene (6 bases). V lost 0 bases and J 0 bases, leaving 9 bases between the germline ends. The CDR3 consists of 15 residues. Per the germline V gene, CDR1 is SGHNT and CDR2 is YYREEE (reference sequence).

The sample holds many counts of this clonotype. The rearrangement links TRBV20-1 to TRBJ2-1; 14 positions agree with TRBD2. CDR3 length: 12 residues. Trimming removed 3 bases from V and 15 bases from J; junction bases left unmatched: 4. Germline CDR1 is DFQATT and CDR2 is SNEGSKA (reference sequence). The CDR3 region has the DNA TGCAGTGCTAGGGGACTAGCGGGAGTCGCGTTCTTC. Protein product: CSARGLAGVAFF.

Notes on this clonotype: The CDR3 carries no conserved terminal phenylalanine or tryptophan, so it likely arises from a read error. This chain joins TRBV19 and TRBJ2-1, with 12 nucleotides matching TRBD2. The CDR3 loop spans 16 amino acids. Germline V CDR1 and CDR2: LNHDA, SQIVND (reference sequence). The trim removed 6 bases at V and 10 bases at J, leaving 13 bases unmatched. CDR3 residues: CASRASGRARKDEQFS. DNA of the CDR3: TGTGCCAGTAGGGCTAGCGGGAGGGCCAGGAAAGACGAGCAGTTCTCC.

This clonotype was seen many times. This chain uses TRBV5-5 with TRBJ2-7; D is undetermined. V was cut by 7 bases and J by 3 bases, with 17 bases left in between. The CDR3 extends over 14 amino acids. Germline V CDR1 and CDR2: SGHKS, YYEKEE (reference sequence). The CDR3 DNA reads as TGTGCCAGCTCCTATGGGCCCCCGGACTACGAGCAGTACTTC. This translates into CASSYGPPDYEQYF.

For this clonotype: Since a much larger clone is just one base distant, this may be a read error. The V gene is TRBV7-2, the J gene TRBJ2-2; 12 bases agree with TRBD2. The CDR3 extends over 17 amino acids. V gave up 3 bases and J gave up 5 bases; unmatched junction bases: 7. Germline V gives CDR1 SGHTA, CDR2 FQGNSA. The CDR3 DNA reads TGTGCCAGCAGCTTCACTCGACTAGCGGGAGAAACCGGGGAGCTGTTTTTT. Amino acid sequence: CASSFTRLAGETGELFF.

This clonotype has ten or more counts. This sequence joins TRBV7-9 and TRBJ2-2, with 8 bases matching TRBD2. The germline gives CDR1 SEHNR, CDR2 FQNEAQ (reference sequence). This CDR3 contains 15 residues. After removal of 6 bases from V and 2 bases from J, the junction contained 5 bases not matched to a gene. The CDR3 DNA follows: TGTGCCAGCAGATCCGGGACTAGAAACACCGGGGAGCTGTTTTTT. This encodes CASRSGTRNTGELFF.

This clonotype was seen at least ten times. The chain combines TRBV20-1 with TRBJ2-1; the match to TRBD1 covers 9 bases. After removal of 5 bases from V and 9 bases from J, the junction contained 8 bases not matched to a gene. The CDR3 contains 13 residues. Germline-derived CDR1 and CDR2 are DFQATT and SNEGSKA (reference sequence). The CDR3 here is CSAGRTGVVEQFF. The CDR3 nucleotides are TGCAGTGCTGGTCGGACAGGGGTGGTTGAGCAGTTCTTC.

With regard to this clonotype: This may stem from a read error, because a much larger clone lies one nucleotide away. This sequence joins TRBV3-1 and TRBJ1-4; 7 positions agree with TRBD1. J was trimmed by 7 bases and V by 4 bases; bases with no gene match: 9. The CDR3 is 15 residues long. Germline assignment: CDR1 LGHDT and CDR2 YNNKEL (reference sequence). CDR3 amino acids: CASSRLDRSREKLFF. For the CDR3, the DNA is TGTGCCAGCAGCCGCTTGGACAGGAGCCGTGAAAAACTGTTTTTT. Based on the CDR3 plus reference TRBV3-1 and TRBJ1-4, the full variable domain is DTAVSQTPKYLVTQMGNDKSIKCEQNLGHDTMYWYKQDSKKFLKIMFSYNNKELIINETVPNRFSPKSPDKAHLNLHINSLELGDSAVYFCASSRLDRSREKLFFGSGTQLSVL.

In regard to this clonotype: A read error may account for a junction end that differs from germline. This chain connects TRBV7-8 to TRBJ1-5; D unclear. CDR1 is SGHVS, CDR2 FQNEAQ, per germline. The CDR3 has 13 residues. The DNA of the CDR3 is TGTGCCACCTGCATGAATAGCAATCGGCCCCAGCATTTT. Protein: CATCMNSNRPQHF.

This clonotype was recorded at least ten times. The chain combines TRBV7-6 with TRBJ2-2, with a possible D match to TRBD1 (5 bases). Looked up from germline, CDR1 is SGHVS and CDR2 is FNYEAQ. CDR3 length equals 17 residues. V was pared by 3 bases and J by 0 bases, with 14 bases between. CDR3 DNA sequence: TGTGCCAGCAGCTTTTCCACCACAGGACCGAACACCGGGGAGCTGTTTTTT. Translating it yields CASSFSTTGPNTGELFF.

Remarks on this clonotype: It may be a read error: a sequence one base away is much more abundant. The rearrangement joins TRBV5-1 to TRBJ2-1; 7 nucleotides agree with TRBD1. This CDR3 spans 16 amino acids. The germline CDR1 and CDR2 sequences are SGHRS and YFSETQ. This chain's CDR3 is CASRSLTGQIYNERFF. CDR3 nucleotides: TGCGCCAGCAGATCGCTTACGGGACAGATTTACAATGAGCGGTTCTTC. The variable domain in full, with the rest retrieved from reference TRBV5-1 and TRBJ2-1, is KAGVTQTPRYLIKTRGQQVTLSCSPISGHRSVSWYQQTPGQGLQFLFEYFSETQRNKGNFPGRFSGRQFSNSRSEMNVSTLELGDSALYLCASRSLTGQIYNERFFGPGTRLTVL.

The rearrangement joins TRBV6-6 to TRBJ2-7; D gene unclear. Looked up from germline, CDR1 is MNHNY and CDR2 is SVGAGI (reference sequence). Trimming took off 5 bases at V and 6 bases at J, with 17 bases between the two ends. This CDR3 contains 14 residues. CDR3 in amino acids: CASSHGMGSGEQYF. CDR3 nucleotides: TGTGCCAGCAGTCACGGTATGGGGTCGGGCGAGCAGTACTTC.

The table lists this clonotype with many counts. The gene calls are TRBV13 and TRBJ1-5; D not certain. There are 12 residues in the CDR3. The V end lost 4 bases, the J end lost 10 bases, and 11 bases lay between the germline ends. CDR1 is PRHDT and CDR2 is FYEKMQ in the germline V gene (reference sequence). CDR3 DNA sequence: TGTGCCAGCAGCTCCCCGGGCCAACCCCAGCATTTT. This encodes CASSSPGQPQHF.

This clonotype was seen repeatedly, ten times or more. V is TRBV12-5 and J is TRBJ2-1; TRBD2 matches 8 bases. Germline CDR1 LGHNT, CDR2 FRNRAP. The CDR3 length is 16 residues. J was trimmed by 7 bases and V by 4 bases; bases with no gene match: 12. The CDR3, as DNA: TGTGCTAGTGGTTCGCGGATCTCCGGGACTAGAAATGAGCAGTTCTTC. It yields the protein CASGSRISGTRNEQFF.

This clonotype appeared many times. The V call is TRBV20-1, the J call TRBJ2-3; TRBD2 matches 9 bases. The CDR3 has 16 residues. Germline V gene lookup returns CDR1 DFQATT and CDR2 SNEGSKA (reference sequence). J lost 0 bases, V lost 4 bases, and 8 bases had no gene match. CDR3 bases: TGCAGTGCTACCGGACCGGGACTAGCTAGCACAGATACGCAGTATTTT. Amino acid sequence: CSATGPGLASTDTQYF.

In its sample, this clonotype was seen many times. V is TRBV7-6 and J is TRBJ2-7; tentatively, D is TRBD2 (6 bases). The length of the CDR3 is 14 residues. From germline, CDR1 is SGHVS and CDR2 FNYEAQ. The germline V and J ends were trimmed by 3 bases and 1 base, with 10 bases remaining between them. The CDR3 DNA is TGTGCCAGCAGCTTGCCCGGGAGTTCCTACGAGCAGTACTTC. It is translated as CASSLPGSSYEQYF. Based on the CDR3 plus reference TRBV7-6 and TRBJ2-7, the full variable domain is GAGVSQSPRYKVTKRGQDVALRCDPISGHVSLYWYRQALGQGPEFLTYFNYEAQQDKSGLPNDRFSAERPEGSISTLTIQRTEQRDSAMYRCASSLPGSSYEQYFGPGTRLTVT.

This clonotype has only a few counts. The chain's CDR3 is CASTSGSAYNEQFF. For the CDR3, the DNA is TGTGCCTCTACTAGCGGGAGTGCCTACAATGAGCAGTTCTTC. The chain recombines TRBV30 with TRBJ2-1, with TRBD2 identical over 11 bases. The CDR3 extends over 14 amino acids. CDR1 and CDR2 from the germline V gene are GTSNPN and SVGIG (reference sequence). After removal of 7 bases from V and 2 bases from J, the junction contained 4 bases not matched to a gene.

This chain connects TRBV20-1 to TRBJ2-5, with a weak D call TRBD2 (7 bases). The V end was cut by 3 bases, the J end by 13 bases, with 12 bases between. The CDR3 runs 10 residues. Per germline, CDR1 DFQATT and CDR2 SNEGSKA (reference sequence). CDR3 sequence reads: CSASRGGGYF. In DNA form, the CDR3 reads TGCAGTGCTAGTAGGGGAGGGGGGTACTTC.

The chain carries TRBV20-1 and TRBJ2-1; tentative D call: TRBD1 (5 bases). V was trimmed by 0 bases and J by 9 bases, leaving 15 bases between them. Germline loops: CDR1 DFQATT, CDR2 SNEGSKA (reference sequence). The CDR3 extends over 14 amino acids. DNA of the CDR3: TGCAGTGCTAGAGACCCCAGGGAAGGCTCTGAGCAGTTCTTC. Translated, it gives CSARDPREGSEQFF.

The rearrangement uses TRBV11-3 and TRBJ2-1; D possibly corresponds to TRBD2 (7 bases). CDR1 and CDR2 from the germline V gene are SGHNT and YENEEA. Trimming stripped 2 bases from V and 9 bases from J, with 20 bases between. The CDR3 is 16 amino acids. CDR3 amino acids: CASSLTRGGSRGEQFF. The CDR3 DNA reads as TGTGCCAGCAGCTTAACGAGGGGGGGCAGCCGCGGTGAGCAGTTCTTC.

For the CDR3, the DNA is TGTGCCAGCAATCCCGGGACAGGGGGCGGCTACGAGCAGTACTTC. Residues: CASNPGTGGGYEQYF. The chain has TRBV6-1 and TRBJ2-7, with 12 bases identical to TRBD1. This CDR3 is 15 amino acids long. V lost 7 bases, J lost 3 bases, and 7 bases stayed unmatched. Germline CDR1 is MNHNS and CDR2 is SASEGT.

This clonotype was counted at least ten times. The gene calls are TRBV9 and TRBJ2-5, with D unclear. Germline V gene data show CDR1 as SGDLS and CDR2 as YYNGEE. The CDR3 is 15 amino acids. Trimming cost V 4 bases and J 3 bases, with 16 bases left between them. In nucleotides, the CDR3 is TGTGCCAGCAGCAGAGGTGTGGGGATCGAAGAGACCCAGTACTTC. Its protein is CASSRGVGIEETQYF.

This clonotype was detected only a few times. The chain employs TRBV6-1 and TRBJ2-1; TRBD1 is a possible D gene (6 bases). The CDR3 runs 16 residues. V was clipped by 4 bases and J by 5 bases, with 18 bases between them. CDR1 is MNHNS and CDR2 is SASEGT in the germline V gene. The CDR3 spells CASSVSSGVVNNEQFF. In nucleotides, the CDR3 is TGTGCCAGCAGTGTATCTTCAGGGGTTGTGAACAATGAGCAGTTCTTC.

This clonotype was recorded many times. The chain couples TRBV10-3 to TRBJ2-7; 7 bases are shared with TRBD2. Germline lookup yields CDR1 ENHRY and CDR2 SYGVKD. This CDR3 has 15 residues. J lost 4 bases, V lost 0 bases, and 6 bases had no gene match. The CDR3 DNA reads TGTGCCATCAGTGAGTCGGGGGGGAGTTCGTACGAGCAGTACTTC. Encoded protein: CAISESGGSSYEQYF.